The next 13 T cell receptor beta chains were all read from a single sample in a study of cytomegalovirus exposure and HLA in healthy donors. PCR employed 60 Vbeta and 13 Jbeta primers. Profiled with immunoSEQ multiplex PCR; TCRdb holds only in-frame clones, not every one. The sample lists 74,000 or so clones; around 81% were seen once. The sample taken for sequencing was PBMCs. These receptor sequences come from a male donor in good health and CMV-seropositive.

The chain is built from TRBV6-5 and TRBJ2-7, with TRBD1 identical over 9 bases. J gave up 6 bases and V 7 bases, and 10 bases lay outside the gene matches. There are 14 residues in the CDR3. In germline, CDR1 is MNHEY, CDR2 SVGAGI. The CDR3 coding sequence is TGTGCCAGCACGGACCCCGGGACAGGGCCCGAGCAGTACTTC. This codes for CASTDPGTGPEQYF.

The chain is built from TRBV27 and TRBJ2-6; 9 bases fit TRBD2. The J segment lost 0 bases and the V segment lost 4 bases, leaving 4 bases of the junction unmatched. This CDR3 is built from 17 residues. Germline lookup yields CDR1 MNHEY and CDR2 SMNVEV (reference sequence). CDR3 DNA: TGTGCCAGCAGTTCGCGGGGGGGCCACTCTGGGGCCAACGTCCTGACTTTC. Protein sequence: CASSSRGGHSGANVLTF.

With respect to this clone: An end of the junction does not agree with germline; a read error may underlie this. The V and J genes are TRBV19 and TRBJ1-4; the D is unclear. Germline CDR1 is LNHDA and CDR2 is SQIVND (reference sequence). The CDR3 sequence is 13 residues long. CDR3 sequence reads: CAGSIGRNEKLFF. DNA for the CDR3: TGTGCCGGTAGTATTGGGCGTAATGAAAAACTGTTTTTT.

The chain is built from TRBV7-2 and TRBJ2-7; D unresolved. CDR3 length equals 12 residues. Germline V gene data show CDR1 as SGHTA and CDR2 as FQGNSA. V dropped 7 bases and J dropped 6 bases, with 13 bases sitting between them. CDR3 bases: TGTGCCAGCACCAACCGAGTTGGCGAGCAGTACTTC. Translation gives CASTNRVGEQYF.

The V gene is TRBV30, the J gene TRBJ2-1; 10 nucleotides align to TRBD2. After removal of 7 bases from V and 8 bases from J, the junction contained 8 bases not matched to a gene. The CDR3 has 13 amino acids. The germline CDR1 and CDR2 sequences are GTSNPN and SVGIG (reference sequence). CDR3 bases: TGTGCCTTCGCGGCTAGCGGGAGCGATGAGCAGTTCTTC. Its protein product is CAFAASGSDEQFF.

A few counts support this clone. This chain connects TRBV5-4 to TRBJ1-4, with D unclear. The CDR3 loop spans 15 amino acids. V shed 0 bases and J shed 2 bases, with 8 bases lying between them. Germline lookup yields CDR1 SGHNT and CDR2 YYREEE (reference sequence). CDR3: CASSLVGGTNEKLFF. CDR3 bases: TGTGCCAGCAGCTTGGTCGGAGGGACTAATGAAAAACTGTTTTTT.

This rearrangement joins TRBV7-9 to TRBJ2-7, with 8 bases matching TRBD2. J lost 3 bases, V lost 5 bases, and 6 bases had no gene match. Germline CDR1 and CDR2: SEHNR and FQNEAQ (reference sequence). The CDR3 consists of 14 residues. CDR3 sequence (DNA): TGTGCCAGCAGCGTCGGACTAGCTTTCTACGAGCAGTACTTC. It translates to CASSVGLAFYEQYF.

This clone was detected a few times. V gene TRBV5-1 combines with J gene TRBJ1-2; D possibly corresponds to TRBD1 (6 bases). Germline V gene data show CDR1 as SGHRS and CDR2 as YFSETQ. The CDR3 loop spans 14 amino acids. Trimming pared 0 bases from V and 5 bases from J, leaving 11 bases between. The CDR3 region is CASSLDGGRYGYTF. The DNA for the CDR3 is TGCGCCAGCAGCTTGGATGGGGGCAGGTATGGCTACACCTTC.

This chain joins TRBV28 and TRBJ2-1; the match to TRBD2 covers 12 bases. V trimming: 1 base; J trimming: 2 bases; junction bases outside the gene matches: 6. The CDR3 is 18 amino acids. The germline V gene encodes CDR1 MDHEN and CDR2 SYDVKM. The CDR3 DNA reads as TGTGCCAGCAGTTTATCTAGCGGGAGGGCCCGAGCCTACAATGAGCAGTTCTTC. It translates to CASSLSSGRARAYNEQFF.

This chain uses TRBV6-5 with TRBJ1-4; the match to TRBD1 covers 7 bases. The germline V gene has CDR1 MNHEY and CDR2 SVGAGI. The CDR3 has 14 amino acids. The junction had 2 bases not matched to a gene; V was cut back by 4 bases and J by 3 bases. The CDR3 region has the DNA TGTGCCAGCAGTTCAGGGGGAGCTAATGAAAAACTGTTTTTT. Protein sequence: CASSSGGANEKLFF.

The V gene is TRBV20-1, the J gene TRBJ2-1; TRBD2 might be the D (6 bases). Germline lookup yields CDR1 DFQATT and CDR2 SNEGSKA (reference sequence). The CDR3 consists of 10 residues. Trimming shortened V by 7 bases and J by 10 bases, and 11 bases separated the two germline ends. In DNA, the CDR3 is TGCAGTGGCTTAGCGGAGGAGCAGTTCTTC. Residues: CSGLAEEQFF.

The rearrangement uses TRBV6-1 and TRBJ2-5; a weak D match, TRBD2 (5 bases). The CDR3 sequence is 14 residues long. Trimming removed 6 bases from V and 10 bases from J, with 21 bases in between. In germline, CDR1 is MNHNS, CDR2 SASEGT. The CDR3 coding sequence is TGTGCCAGCAGGCGTTCCCAAGAACTGGGGAGCCAGTACTTC. Amino acid sequence: CASRRSQELGSQYF.

The CDR3 DNA reads as TGTGCCAGCAGTGAAGGACAGGGGTTGGCTGAGCAGTTCTTC. This codes for CASSEGQGLAEQFF. J is TRBJ2-1 and V is TRBV6-1; 8 nucleotides line up with TRBD1. The trim removed 1 base at V and 9 bases at J, leaving 5 bases unmatched. Germline CDR1 reads MNHNS; CDR2 reads SASEGT. There are 14 residues in the CDR3.